This is a list of T cell receptor beta chains from one sample in a study of cytomegalovirus exposure and HLA in healthy donors. Sequencing was performed with immunoSEQ multiplex PCR; in TCRdb, only in-frame clones are kept and a portion is missing. Of 75,000 to 90,000 clones listed, around 70% are singletons. Sequencing was carried out using PBMCs. These receptors originate from a woman aged 40 to 55 in good health and CMV-seropositive. The CDR3 runs from the conserved cysteine through the conserved F or W. A D gene is named only where the DNA matches it firmly. Expanded clones get a size class; other rows say once, few or many, or leave the size out.

clone_size j_call v_call d_call cdr3_length cdr3_aa cdr3_nt
- TRBJ2-5 TRBV19 TRBD1 14 CASSTTGVGETQYF TGTGCCAGTAGTACAACAGGGGTAGGGGAGACCCAGTACTTC
- TRBJ2-1 TRBV7-2 TRBD1 17 CASSLVLGTGGDNEQFF TGTGCCAGCAGCTTAGTGTTGGGGACAGGGGGGGACAATGAGCAGTTCTTC
- TRBJ2-7 TRBV5-1 - 16 CASSSMDSLASYEQYF TGCGCCAGCAGCTCCATGGACAGTCTGGCCTCCTACGAGCAGTACTTC
few TRBJ1-1 TRBV10-3 - 14 CAISAKSEGTEAFF TGTGCCATCAGTGCCAAGAGCGAAGGAACTGAAGCTTTCTTT
few TRBJ2-7 TRBV27 TRBD2 16 CASSLGGTSGAYEQYF TGTGCCAGCAGTTTAGGCGGGACTAGCGGAGCCTACGAGCAGTACTTC
- TRBJ2-5 TRBV2 - 13 CASKESVSETQYF TGTGCCAGCAAGGAGAGTGTCTCGGAGACCCAGTACTTC
few TRBJ2-1 TRBV6-5 - 14 CASTPGPENNEQFF TGTGCCAGCACTCCAGGGCCGGAGAACAATGAGCAGTTCTTC
- TRBJ2-2 TRBV7-9 - 13 CASSLERAGELFF TGTGCCAGCAGCTTAGAGAGGGCTGGGGAGCTGTTTTTT
- TRBJ1-2 TRBV29-1 - 12 CSVGQGDRGYTF TGCAGCGTTGGGCAGGGTGACCGCGGCTACACCTTC
- TRBJ2-7 TRBV7-2 TRBD2 16 CASSYQLAGGHYEQYF TGTGCCAGCAGCTACCAACTAGCGGGGGGGCACTACGAGCAGTACTTC
- TRBJ1-5 TRBV5-1 TRBD1 15 CASSLTTGGSQPQHF TGCGCCAGCAGCTTAACTACAGGGGGCAGTCAGCCCCAGCATTTT
- TRBJ1-2 TRBV4-1 - 13 CASSSTGIYGYTF TGCGCCAGCAGCTCAACAGGGATCTATGGCTACACCTTC
once TRBJ2-5 TRBV7-2 TRBD1 18 CASSLLGLDRAPQETQYF TGTGCCAGCAGCTTACTAGGATTGGACAGGGCGCCCCAAGAGACCCAGTACTTC
few TRBJ1-1 TRBV5-4 TRBD1 15 CASSLGGGANTEAFF TGTGCCAGCAGCCTAGGAGGGGGCGCGAACACTGAAGCTTTCTTT
- TRBJ1-1 TRBV28 - 14 CASSTGIGPTEAFF TGTGCCAGCAGTACAGGGATAGGGCCGACTGAAGCTTTCTTT
- TRBJ2-3 TRBV5-6 TRBD1 16 CASSFPGQGGTDTQYF TGTGCCAGCAGCTTTCCTGGACAGGGGGGCACAGATACGCAGTATTTT
- TRBJ2-5 TRBV6-1 TRBD1 15 CASRGDRGVSETQYF TGTGCCAGCAGGGGTGACAGGGGGGTGAGCGAGACCCAGTACTTC